Listed below are T cell receptor beta chains from one sample, sequenced in a study of shared clonotypes between healthy human individuals. Produced via immunoSEQ multiplex PCR; TCRdb's table is partial and in-frame only. The table records about 510,000 clones, about three quarters of them present only once. Sequencing used PBMCs. The receptors originated from a woman aged 40 to 50 in good health. Some clones in this sample may be carry-over from other donors' samples. Both conserved end residues are part of each CDR3. D genes are given only for firm matches. Some rows have no size entry. The others give once, few or many, or a class for an expanded clone.

size: .
J: TRBJ1-5
D: .
V: TRBV29-1
CDR3: CSVLLSDGRPQHF
DNA: TGCAGCGTTTTGTTATCAGACGGACGGCCCCAGCATTTT

size: many
J: TRBJ1-2
D: TRBD1
V: TRBV19
CDR3: CASTLRGQGISGYGYTF
DNA: TGTGCCAGTACGCTGAGGGGACAGGGCATCTCTGGCTATGGCTACACCTTC

size: .
J: TRBJ2-7
D: TRBD2
V: TRBV6-1
CDR3: CASKLAGDYEQYF
DNA: TGTGCCAGCAAGCTAGCGGGGGACTACGAGCAGTACTTC

size: .
J: TRBJ1-3
D: TRBD1
V: TRBV6-1
CDR3: CASSEEGAGGNTIYF
DNA: TGTGCCAGCAGTGAAGAGGGGGCAGGGGGAAACACCATATATTTT

size: .
J: TRBJ1-6
D: .
V: TRBV27
CDR3: CASSLRRDPWNIENSPLHF
DNA: TGTGCCAGCAGTTTGAGACGGGACCCATGGAACATTGAGAATTCACCCCTCCACTTT

size: .
J: TRBJ1-1
D: .
V: TRBV7-9
CDR3: CASSPYRESPNTEAFF
DNA: TGTGCCAGCAGCCCCTACAGGGAGTCCCCGAACACTGAAGCTTTCTTT

size: .
J: TRBJ2-6
D: .
V: TRBV5-4
CDR3: CASSLGGLDVLTF
DNA: TGTGCCAGCAGCTTGGGGGGGCTGGACGTCCTGACTTTC

size: .
J: TRBJ2-5
D: .
V: TRBV25-1
CDR3: CASSGRGLETQYF
DNA: TGTGCCAGCAGTGGGCGCGGGCTTGAGACCCAGTACTTC

size: .
J: TRBJ1-2
D: TRBD1
V: TRBV9
CDR3: CASSVHRDRRVAWFYGYTF
DNA: TGTGCCAGCAGCGTGCACCGGGACAGGAGGGTGGCTTGGTTTTATGGCTACACCTTC

size: .
J: TRBJ1-2
D: TRBD1
V: TRBV30
CDR3: CAWSPWTGANYGYTF
DNA: TGTGCCTGGAGTCCTTGGACAGGGGCTAACTATGGCTACACCTTC

size: few
J: TRBJ1-3
D: .
V: TRBV7-7
CDR3: CASSMDRHSGNTIYF
DNA: TGTGCCAGCAGCATGGACCGCCACTCTGGAAACACCATATATTTT

size: once
J: TRBJ1-5
D: .
V: TRBV11-2
CDR3: CASSLDRFDQPQHF
DNA: TGTGCCAGCAGCTTAGATCGCTTTGATCAGCCCCAGCATTTT

size: .
J: TRBJ2-3
D: TRBD2
V: TRBV7-6
CDR3: CASSLGEGITDTQYF
DNA: TGTGCCAGCAGCTTAGGGGAGGGCATCACAGATACGCAGTATTTT

size: .
J: TRBJ2-7
D: .
V: TRBV15
CDR3: CATGPGLPYEQYF
DNA: TGTGCCACCGGACCCGGGCTGCCCTACGAGCAGTACTTC

size: .
J: TRBJ2-7
D: TRBD2
V: TRBV28
CDR3: CASSLLSGAYEQYF
DNA: TGTGCCAGCAGTTTACTTAGCGGGGCCTACGAGCAGTACTTC

size: .
J: TRBJ2-3
D: TRBD1
V: TRBV15
CDR3: CATSMDRGQSDTQYF
DNA: TGTGCCACCAGCATGGACAGGGGGCAGTCAGATACGCAGTATTTT

size: .
J: TRBJ1-2
D: .
V: TRBV28
CDR3: CASSDVGGYTF
DNA: TGTGCCAGCAGTGATGTCGGTGGCTACACCTTC

size: .
J: TRBJ1-4
D: .
V: TRBV7-9
CDR3: CASSLESGRKLFF
DNA: TGTGCCAGCAGCTTAGAGTCAGGGCGAAAACTGTTTTTT

size: .
J: TRBJ1-3
D: TRBD1
V: TRBV19
CDR3: CASSMGQGTTGNTIYF
DNA: TGTGCCAGTAGTATGGGACAGGGGACGACTGGAAACACCATATATTTT

size: .
J: TRBJ2-5
D: TRBD2
V: TRBV29-1
CDR3: CSARLARGYQETQYF
DNA: TGCAGCGCCCGACTAGCGAGGGGGTACCAAGAGACCCAGTACTTC

size: .
J: TRBJ2-7
D: TRBD2
V: TRBV2
CDR3: CASRSSGGPYEQYF
DNA: TGTGCCAGCAGGTCTAGCGGAGGCCCCTACGAGCAGTACTTC

size: .
J: TRBJ1-5
D: .
V: TRBV5-1
CDR3: CASSRGTENQPQHF
DNA: TGCGCCAGCAGCCGCGGGACCGAGAATCAGCCCCAGCATTTT

size: .
J: TRBJ2-1
D: TRBD2
V: TRBV10-1
CDR3: CASSETTSGSSIGQFF
DNA: TGCGCCAGCAGTGAAACGACTAGCGGGAGCTCTATCGGGCAGTTCTTC

size: .
J: TRBJ2-7
D: TRBD1
V: TRBV10-3
CDR3: CAISEGDRTYEQYF
DNA: TGTGCCATCAGTGAGGGGGACAGAACCTACGAGCAGTACTTC

size: once
J: TRBJ2-7
D: TRBD1
V: TRBV18
CDR3: CASSAGTGVYEQYF
DNA: TGTGCCAGCTCAGCCGGGACAGGGGTGTACGAGCAGTACTTC

size: .
J: TRBJ2-7
D: .
V: TRBV27
CDR3: CASSLDGWLYEQYF
DNA: TGTGCCAGCAGTCTGGACGGGTGGTTATACGAGCAGTACTTC

size: .
J: TRBJ2-1
D: .
V: TRBV5-1
CDR3: CASSLERYNEQFF
DNA: TGCGCCAGCAGCTTGGAACGCTACAATGAGCAGTTCTTC

size: .
J: TRBJ1-1
D: TRBD1
V: TRBV27
CDR3: CASSLSQGAEAFF
DNA: TGTGCCAGCAGTTTATCACAGGGGGCTGAAGCTTTCTTT

size: .
J: TRBJ1-1
D: TRBD1
V: TRBV7-9
CDR3: CASSFWDRVNTEAFF
DNA: TGTGCCAGCAGCTTCTGGGACAGGGTTAACACTGAAGCTTTCTTT

size: once
J: TRBJ2-7
D: .
V: TRBV6-5
CDR3: CASSYSRDPGIHEQYF
DNA: TGTGCCAGCAGTTACTCCCGGGACCCGGGGATCCACGAGCAGTACTTC

size: .
J: TRBJ2-5
D: TRBD1
V: TRBV7-3
CDR3: CASSPGQGGETQYF
DNA: TGTGCCAGCAGCCCGGGACAGGGGGGGGAGACCCAGTACTTC

size: .
J: TRBJ2-2
D: TRBD2
V: TRBV2
CDR3: CATGLGAGELFF
DNA: TGTGCCACGGGACTAGGGGCCGGGGAGCTGTTTTTT

size: .
J: TRBJ2-7
D: TRBD1
V: TRBV27
CDR3: CASSSPHRGDDEQYF
DNA: TGTGCCAGCAGTTCCCCTCACAGGGGTGACGACGAGCAGTACTTC

size: .
J: TRBJ1-1
D: .
V: TRBV7-9
CDR3: CASTRLNVDTEAFF
DNA: TGTGCCAGCACTCGACTGAATGTGGACACTGAAGCTTTCTTT

size: few
J: TRBJ1-2
D: .
V: TRBV4-2
CDR3: CASSQDSVSSRGYTF
DNA: TGTGCCAGCAGCCAAGATAGCGTATCATCGCGAGGCTACACCTTC

size: .
J: TRBJ2-6
D: .
V: TRBV6-7
CDR3: CASSELDFSGANVLTF
DNA: TGTGCCAGCAGTGAATTGGACTTCTCTGGGGCCAACGTCCTGACTTTC

size: .
J: TRBJ1-2
D: .
V: TRBV27
CDR3: CASSSALRGGFFYGYTF
DNA: TGTGCCAGCAGTTCCGCTCTAAGGGGCGGGTTTTTCTATGGCTACACCTTC

size: .
J: TRBJ1-3
D: .
V: TRBV7-9
CDR3: CASSSGPGRHSGNTIYF
DNA: TGTGCCAGCAGCTCTGGTCCGGGACGCCACTCTGGAAACACCATATATTTT

size: .
J: TRBJ1-2
D: TRBD1
V: TRBV9
CDR3: CASSPSGQVYGYTF
DNA: TGTGCCAGCAGCCCCTCCGGACAGGTGTATGGCTACACCTTC

size: few
J: TRBJ1-2
D: TRBD1
V: TRBV4-3
CDR3: CASSQERQGANYGYTF
DNA: TGCGCCAGCAGCCAAGAAAGACAGGGGGCGAACTATGGCTACACCTTC

size: .
J: TRBJ2-2
D: TRBD2
V: TRBV7-7
CDR3: CASSVMAGANTGELFF
DNA: TGTGCCAGCAGTGTTATGGCGGGAGCGAACACCGGGGAGCTGTTTTTT

size: .
J: TRBJ2-7
D: TRBD1
V: TRBV5-1
CDR3: CASKTEGASYEQYF
DNA: TGCGCCAGCAAGACCGAGGGGGCGTCCTACGAGCAGTACTTC